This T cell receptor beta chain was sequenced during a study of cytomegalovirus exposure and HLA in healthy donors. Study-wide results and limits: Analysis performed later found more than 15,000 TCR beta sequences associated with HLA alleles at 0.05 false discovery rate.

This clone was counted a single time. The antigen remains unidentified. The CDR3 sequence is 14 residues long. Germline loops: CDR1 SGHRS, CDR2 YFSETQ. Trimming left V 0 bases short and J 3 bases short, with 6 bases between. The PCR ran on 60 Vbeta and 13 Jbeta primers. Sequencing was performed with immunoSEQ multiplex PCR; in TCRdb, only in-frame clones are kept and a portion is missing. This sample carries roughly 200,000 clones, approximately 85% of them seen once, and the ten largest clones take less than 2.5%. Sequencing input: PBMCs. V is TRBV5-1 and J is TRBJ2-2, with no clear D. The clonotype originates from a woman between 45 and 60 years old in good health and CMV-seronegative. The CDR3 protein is CASSLVADTGELFF. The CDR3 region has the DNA TGCGCCAGCAGCTTGGTGGCCGACACCGGGGAGCTGTTTTTT. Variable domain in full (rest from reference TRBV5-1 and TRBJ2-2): KAGVTQTPRYLIKTRGQQVTLSCSPISGHRSVSWYQQTPGQGLQFLFEYFSETQRNKGNFPGRFSGRQFSNSRSEMNVSTLELGDSALYLCASSLVADTGELFFGEGSRLTVL.